A single sample gave rise to the 16 T cell receptor beta chains below, sequenced in a study of blood T cells in healthy people across ages. Next came a second PCR, run for roughly 6 to 11 cycles, which used a sample-barcoded 5' primer along with a J-beta primer mix. MiXCR, run by TCRdb on the 5' RACE reads, gives a single entry per CDR3 protein. The sample lists about 650,000 distinct CDR3 sequences, around 50% seen once, with approximately 13% in the top ten. Material for sequencing was blood. These receptors came from a woman over 75 in good health.

The chain joins TRBV7-9 to TRBJ1-1, with a weak D call TRBD1 (5 bases). The germline CDR1 and CDR2 sequences are SEHNR and FQNEAQ (reference sequence). The CDR3 has 16 residues. V was clipped by 4 bases and J by 4 bases, with 19 bases between them. CDR3 loop: CASSYDPGSKGTEAFF. In DNA, the CDR3 is TGTGCCAGCAGCTATGACCCAGGGAGCAAGGGCACTGAAGCTTTCTTT.

The chain links TRBV20-1 to TRBJ2-7; 7 bases align to TRBD2. Germline V gene lookup returns CDR1 DFQATT and CDR2 SNEGSKA (reference sequence). J gave up 2 bases and V 3 bases, and 10 bases lay outside the gene matches. CDR3 length: 15 amino acids. The CDR3 region has the DNA TGCAGTGCTAGTGATCTAGCGGCTATAACCTACGAGCAGTACTTC. Translation: CSASDLAAITYEQYF.

This chain links TRBV9 with TRBJ1-4; TRBD1 aligns across 7 bases. Germline V CDR1 and CDR2: SGDLS, YYNGEE. The CDR3 sequence is 15 residues long. Losses at the gene ends were 3 bases for V and 3 bases for J; bases not matched to a gene: 5. This CDR3 reads CASSGTGTANEKLFF. DNA for the CDR3: TGTGCCAGCAGCGGGACCGGGACAGCTAATGAAAAACTGTTTTTT.

The chain couples TRBV20-1 to TRBJ2-4; 10 bases map to TRBD2. TRBJ2-7 explains the end of the DNA better; the J call may be wrong. This CDR3 comprises 15 residues. Per germline, CDR1 DFQATT and CDR2 SNEGSKA (reference sequence). In DNA, the CDR3 is TGCAGTGGCCTCGGGGAGCGGGAGGGCCTGTACGAGCAGTACTTC. Amino acid sequence: CSGLGEREGLYEQYF.

The chain joins TRBV7-9 to TRBJ1-1; 12 bases agree with TRBD1. Germline V gene lookup returns CDR1 SEHNR and CDR2 FQNEAQ (reference sequence). The J segment lost 5 bases and the V segment lost 5 bases, leaving 6 bases of the junction unmatched. The CDR3 runs to 15 residues. CDR3 protein: CASSTGTGGRTEAFF. Written as DNA, the CDR3 is TGTGCCAGCAGCACCGGGACAGGGGGCCGAACTGAAGCTTTCTTT.

Only one count was recorded for this clonotype. V gene TRBV5-5 combines with J gene TRBJ2-5; 8 bases are shared with TRBD2. This CDR3 is built from 14 residues. V shed 4 bases, J shed 5 bases, and the junction held 7 bases outside the gene matches. The germline V gene encodes CDR1 SGHKS and CDR2 YYEKEE (reference sequence). The CDR3 spells CASSDQAGAETQYF. In nucleotides, the CDR3 is TGTGCCAGCAGCGATCAAGCGGGAGCGGAGACCCAGTACTTC.

This clonotype was seen more than once but under ten times. V gene TRBV3-1 combines with J gene TRBJ2-5, with 7 positions matching TRBD2. The J call may be wrong; the DNA end is better matched by TRBJ2-7. Germline V gives CDR1 LGHDT, CDR2 YNNKEL (reference sequence). The CDR3 is 15 amino acids. CDR3 residues: CASGEGMSRSLEQYF. CDR3 in DNA: TGTGCCAGTGGGGAGGGCATGAGCCGCTCTCTCGAGCAGTACTTC.

This clonotype was observed many times. The V call is TRBV7-3, the J call TRBJ2-1; the match to TRBD1 covers 9 bases. Germline V gives CDR1 SGHTA, CDR2 FQGTGA. The CDR3 contains 17 residues. V lost 7 bases, J lost 4 bases, and 14 bases stayed unmatched. The CDR3 region has the DNA TGTGCCAGCACCCAACGGTCCGGGACAGGGCTATACAATGAGCAGTTCTTC. This gives the protein CASTQRSGTGLYNEQFF.

The genes are TRBV12-3 or TRBV12-4 and TRBJ2-2; no definite D call. This CDR3 is built from 15 residues. Trimming pared 7 bases from V and 4 bases from J, leaving 16 bases between. CDR3: CASISLGRTTGELFF. CDR3 in DNA: TGTGCCAGCATCTCCCTGGGCCGTACCACCGGGGAGCTGTTTTTT.

This chain connects TRBV10-2 to TRBJ2-4, with a possible D match to TRBD1 (5 bases). Near its end, the DNA agrees better with TRBJ2-7, so the J call may be wrong. The germline V gene encodes CDR1 WSHSY and CDR2 SAAADI. CDR3 length: 14 residues. The CDR3 sequence: CASKAQGATYEQYF. The CDR3 DNA follows: TGCGCCAGCAAAGCTCAGGGTGCAACCTACGAGCAGTACTTC.

The chain is built from TRBV11-2 and TRBJ2-1; D is unresolved. Germline V CDR1 and CDR2: SGHAT, FQNNGV. V lost 4 bases and J lost 2, with 12 bases in between. This CDR3 is 15 amino acids long. The CDR3 loop reads CASSSGPLAYNEQFF. As DNA, the CDR3 is TGTGCCAGCAGCTCCGGACCCTTGGCCTACAATGAGCAGTTCTTC.

The V gene is TRBV20-1, the J gene TRBJ2-3; the match to TRBD2 covers 11 bases. The length of the CDR3 is 17 residues. Per germline, CDR1 DFQATT and CDR2 SNEGSKA (reference sequence). Germline trimming cut 3 bases from V and 4 bases from J; bases unmatched to any gene: 12. CDR3 loop: CSASSGWSTSGADTQYF. The CDR3 DNA reads as TGCAGTGCTAGTTCGGGGTGGTCGACTAGCGGGGCAGATACGCAGTATTTT.

Points on this clonotype: Germline and junction disagree at one end, which may indicate a read error. V gene TRBV9 combines with J gene TRBJ2-5, with 10 positions matching TRBD1. Germline CDR1 SGDLS, CDR2 YYNGEE. This CDR3 has 16 residues. The CDR3 DNA is TGTGCCTGCAGCGCCCCGACAGGGGGCTTAACGAATGAGCAGTACTTC. Amino acids: CACSAPTGGLTNEQYF.

The sample holds many counts of this clonotype. The V gene is TRBV29-1, the J gene TRBJ2-3, with 12 bases fitting TRBD1. V was clipped by 7 bases and J by 1 base; unmatched bases: 9. The CDR3 is 16 residues long. CDR1 is SQVTM, CDR2 ANQGSEA, per germline. In DNA form, the CDR3 reads TGCAGCGAAATAACCGGGACAGGGGGCGGCACAGATACGCAGTATTTT. Amino acid sequence: CSEITGTGGGTDTQYF.

CDR3 residues: CASSAGTGQNQPQHF. The CDR3 DNA reads TGTGCCAGCAGCGCCGGGACAGGCCAAAATCAGCCCCAGCATTTT. J is TRBJ1-5 and V is TRBV9; 8 positions agree with TRBD1. The length of the CDR3 is 15 residues. Germline CDR1 reads SGDLS; CDR2 reads YYNGEE. The ends lost 3 bases at V and 4 bases at J; junction bases unmatched: 6.

This clonotype was observed many times. The DNA for the CDR3 is TGCGCCAGCAGCCAGGTGGACAGGGGAGCCAAAAACATTCAGTACTTC. It is translated as CASSQVDRGAKNIQYF. The J gene is TRBJ2-4, the V gene TRBV4-1; 9 nucleotides align to TRBD1. The germline V gene encodes CDR1 MGHRA and CDR2 YSYEKL. This CDR3 spans 16 amino acids. V trimming: 3 bases; J trimming: 0 bases; junction bases outside the gene matches: 3.